This T cell receptor (beta chain) was sequenced for a study of human T cells and chemical hapten exposure listed by TCRdb under 2021. The study in broad terms: For sensitization, 2% DPC in acetone was applied to a roughly 2 cm by roughly 2 cm area of upper inner arm skin. Throughout the roughly 24-week study period, patients were also given weekly therapeutic DPC doses on the scalp. Patch testing was done on the upper back using Finn chambers containing 0.01% DPC, and results were scored after 6 days according to International Contact Dermatitis Research Group standards. The mostly female patient cohort included alopecia areata with under or over 50% scalp involvement, alopecia totalis and alopecia universalis. Libraries were pooled for sequencing, and per-sample TCR yields varied mainly because of small differences in library volumes within the pool. The study tracked peripheral blood TCR repertoire changes in vivo during primary and secondary sensitization to the hapten diphenylcyclopropenone (DPC) in alopecia patients. Blood was sampled from patients pre-sensitization (week 0) and at 2, 6 and about 24 weeks after DPC sensitization. Blood for TCR sequencing was provided by twenty-nine alopecia patients at one to four time points (pre-sensitization, 2, 6 and 24 weeks).

This sample's time point label indicates: patch test 1, 2 weeks after DPC sensitization. The meaning of the sample's treatment or condition label: therapeutic diphenylcyclopropenone sensitization with weekly scalp DPC. At each patch-test visit, blood was drawn before the patch test was applied. Eligible patients were aged 18 to 70, diagnosed with alopecia, deemed suitable for DPC therapy, and excluded if pregnant. Total RNA was isolated from unfractionated whole blood collected in Tempus Blood RNA tubes. Study-wide conclusions, independent of this receptor: Repeated subsampling changed both the strength of the expansion versus patch-test correlation and the threshold at which that correlation became significant. All patients had alopecia, a presumed autoimmune disease, so their immune response might differ from that of healthy individuals. No change with DPC sensitization was found in the number of TCRs above 1 in 1000 frequency, and no evidence of global repertoire structure alterations was found. Significantly more large CDR3 similarity clusters were formed by expanded TCRs than by pre-sensitization or healthy control sets, consistent with antigen-driven responses. Patch test score was positively correlated with the number of PT1 expanded TCRs, with significance at thresholds 8, 16 and 32 but not at 4.

According to the germline V gene, CDR1 reads MDHEN and CDR2 reads SYDVKM. The CDR3, cysteine through phenylalanine, is 15 amino acids long. Only the CDR3 DNA stays, 45 bases, in frame from base 1. Trimming removed 8 bases from V and 12 bases from J; the gene matches leave 14 bases unexplained. The library was prepared using RACE. For sequencing, a NextSeq 500 was employed. Library preparation attached unique molecular identifiers to individual cDNA molecules for quantitative, reproducible TCR counting. Both TCR alpha and TCR beta chains were sequenced from each blood RNA sample. On the authors' methods: A median of approximately 100,000 TCRs per sample was observed, with a range of about 23,224 to 690,600. V, J and CDR3 annotation of the TCR reads was carried out using the Decombinator software suite. To make PS versus PT1 abundance plots, every sample was subsampled to the same number of TCRs (28,000). Expanded TCRs were defined as absent before sensitization and observed at least eight times at the 2-week time point. TCRdb ran its own pipeline on the public reads, namely fastp trimming at Q25 and MiXCR clone calling, and kept in-frame beta chains. Rows with one shared CDR3 protein collapse into an entry with the most common genes and DNA. For this entry, the V and J calls and clone size follow TCRdb and not the study's own pipeline. The sample profile shows some 180,000 distinct CDR3 sequences; 20% to 25% of them were found once. Approximately 6.4% of the sample is held by the ten biggest clonotypes.

On this clonotype: It has no known antigen specificity. Within one base of it there is no much larger clone, and no base qualities were kept.

This TCR was sampled from a woman in her forties or fifties with alopecia areata. Some clones in this sample may be carry-over from other donors' samples. The starting material was whole blood, obtained in connection with sensitization to the hapten diphenylcyclopropenone (DPC). The rearranged chain carries TRBV28 and TRBJ2-4, and 12 bases in between align with TRBD1. The CDR3 sequence is CASAGDRGRFYPQYF. The base sequence is TGTGCCAGCGCCGGGGACAGGGGGCGGTTTTATCCTCAGTACTTC.